The 10 T cell receptor beta chains reported below all come from one sample, sequenced in a study of neurological immune-mediated disorders. TCRdb re-called the 5' RACE reads with MiXCR, one entry per CDR3 protein. This table holds roughly 80,000 distinct CDR3 sequences, approximately 5.8% found once. The time point: longitudinal time-point 2. The specimen sequenced was PBMCs. The receptors derive from an older woman with multiple sclerosis.

This clonotype has ten or more counts. The rearrangement uses TRBV6-1 and TRBJ2-3; 8 positions agree with TRBD1. V was clipped by 6 bases and J by 2 bases; unmatched bases: 4. The germline gives CDR1 MNHNS, CDR2 SASEGT. The CDR3 is made up of 14 amino acids. CDR3 protein: CASRDRGLTDTQYF. The CDR3 coding sequence is TGTGCCAGCAGAGACAGGGGTCTCACAGATACGCAGTATTTT.

This clonotype was seen repeatedly, ten times or more. The rearrangement links TRBV10-3 to TRBJ1-2; D not resolved. Between the trimmed V and J ends, which lost 0 bases and 3 bases, there was a span of 14 bases. Germline V gives CDR1 ENHRY, CDR2 SYGVKD. The length of the CDR3 is 16 residues. Here the CDR3 reads CAISESKVSQDYGYTF. For the CDR3, the DNA is TGTGCCATCAGTGAGTCGAAGGTGAGCCAGGACTATGGCTACACCTTC.

The rearrangement uses TRBV19 and TRBJ2-1; no clear D. V was pared by 5 bases and J by 2 bases, with 7 bases between. Germline loops: CDR1 LNHDA, CDR2 SQIVND (reference sequence). The CDR3 is 13 residues long. This chain's CDR3 is CASSSFTYNEQFF. In DNA form, the CDR3 reads TGTGCCAGTAGTTCCTTTACCTACAATGAGCAGTTCTTC.

This clonotype was recorded many times. The chain employs TRBV20-1 and TRBJ2-2; D perhaps matches TRBD1 (6 bases). Germline V gene sequence: CDR1 DFQATT, CDR2 SNEGSKA (reference sequence). Trimming took off 7 bases at V and 0 bases at J, with 12 bases between the two ends. There are 14 residues in the CDR3. This chain's CDR3 is CSVTGHSNTGELFF. As DNA, the CDR3 is TGCAGTGTTACGGGACACTCGAACACCGGGGAGCTGTTTTTT.

In its sample, this clonotype was seen many times. The rearrangement uses TRBV7-9 and TRBJ1-6; weak D call: TRBD1 (6 bases). Deletions cut 4 bases from V and 5 bases from J, with 12 bases between. The germline V gene has CDR1 SEHNR and CDR2 FQNEAQ (reference sequence). CDR3 length equals 15 residues. This CDR3 reads CASSSEGGNNSPLHF. CDR3 bases: TGTGCCAGCAGCTCGGAAGGGGGAAATAATTCACCCCTCCACTTT.

This clonotype was recorded at least ten times. This rearrangement joins TRBV20-1 to TRBJ1-2, with D unclear. CDR1 and CDR2 from the germline V gene are DFQATT and SNEGSKA (reference sequence). The CDR3 extends over 14 amino acids. Trimming pared 2 bases from V and 2 bases from J, leaving 12 bases between. In DNA, the CDR3 is TGCAGTGCTAGATATCCCCCGGGGAACTATGGCTACACCTTC. Translation: CSARYPPGNYGYTF.

The sample holds many counts of this clonotype. This chain connects TRBV20-1 to TRBJ2-7; 7 nucleotides match TRBD2. In germline, CDR1 is DFQATT, CDR2 SNEGSKA (reference sequence). CDR3 length equals 14 residues. V was clipped by 1 base and J by 7 bases; unmatched bases: 10. CDR3 amino acids: CSARARLAKREQYF. CDR3 DNA sequence: TGCAGTGCTAGAGCGCGACTAGCCAAGAGGGAGCAGTACTTC.

This clonotype was picked up many times. The V gene is TRBV6-1, the J gene TRBJ2-7; tentatively, D is TRBD1 (6 bases). The CDR3 covers 15 residues. V lost 0 bases and J lost 3, with 12 bases in between. Germline V gives CDR1 MNHNS, CDR2 SASEGT. The CDR3 reads CASSEAAGAGYEQYF. The CDR3 DNA follows: TGTGCCAGCAGTGAAGCGGCAGGGGCGGGCTACGAGCAGTACTTC.

This clonotype appeared many times. The V call is TRBV25-1, the J call TRBJ2-2; D unresolved. This CDR3 is 17 amino acids long. V lost 3 bases, J lost 0 bases, and 14 bases lay in between. Germline V gene data show CDR1 as MGHDK and CDR2 as SYGVNS. CDR3 in DNA: TGTGCCAGCAGTGAGCGGTTGAACAGAGCGAACACCGGGGAGCTGTTTTTT. This codes for CASSERLNRANTGELFF.

This clonotype was seen repeatedly, ten times or more. For the CDR3, the DNA is TGTGCCAGCAGCCCCGGACAGGGGGCGGGCGAGCAGTACTTC. Its protein is CASSPGQGAGEQYF. V and J are TRBV9 and TRBJ2-7; 11 bases are a match to TRBD1. V shed 4 bases, J shed 6 bases, and the junction held 6 bases outside the gene matches. Germline assignment: CDR1 SGDLS and CDR2 YYNGEE. This CDR3 spans 14 amino acids. The full variable domain, rest sourced from reference TRBV9 and TRBJ2-7, is DSGVTQTPKHLITATGQRVTLRCSPRSGDLSVYWYQQSLDQGLQFLIQYYNGEERAKGNILERFSAQQFPDLHSELNLSSLELGDSALYFCASSPGQGAGEQYFGPGTRLTVT.